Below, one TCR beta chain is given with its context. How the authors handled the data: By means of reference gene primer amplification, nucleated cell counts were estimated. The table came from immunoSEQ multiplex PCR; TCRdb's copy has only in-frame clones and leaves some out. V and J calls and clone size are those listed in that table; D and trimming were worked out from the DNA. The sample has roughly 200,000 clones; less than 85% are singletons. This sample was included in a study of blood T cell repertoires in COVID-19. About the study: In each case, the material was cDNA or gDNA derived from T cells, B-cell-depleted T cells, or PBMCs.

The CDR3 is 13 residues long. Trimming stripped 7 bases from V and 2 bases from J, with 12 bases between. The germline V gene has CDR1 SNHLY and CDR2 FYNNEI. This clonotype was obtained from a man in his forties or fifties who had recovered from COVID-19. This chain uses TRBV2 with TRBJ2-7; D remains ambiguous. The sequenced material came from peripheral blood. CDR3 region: CASTPAYPYEQYF. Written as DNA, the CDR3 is TGTGCCAGCACCCCAGCGTATCCCTACGAGCAGTACTTC.